This T cell receptor (beta chain) was identified during a study of blood T cell repertoires in COVID-19. About the research overall: Samples taken during acute and convalescent COVID-19 were collected in the United States, Italy and Spain. PBMCs, B-cell-depleted T cells, or T cells provided the cDNA or gDNA that made up the material.

In the original workflow: Estimated nucleated cell counts came from reference gene primer amplification. The assay was immunoSEQ multiplex PCR, and TCRdb's table has in-frame clones only and misses some. The DNA gave D and trimming, while V, J and clone size come from that table. The table includes about 120,000 clones, 75% to 90% detected once. V shed 3 bases, J shed 9 bases, and the junction held 5 bases outside the gene matches. This CDR3 has 13 residues. In germline, CDR1 is KGHSH, CDR2 LQKENI. The chain employs TRBV18 and TRBJ1-3; 7 bases align to TRBD1. The TCR comes from a human donor with acute or convalescent COVID-19. The donor label of this sample is uncertain. What was sequenced was peripheral blood. Here the CDR3 reads CASSPGYRGTIYF. CDR3 DNA sequence: TGTGCCAGCTCACCCGGCTACAGGGGCACCATATATTTT.